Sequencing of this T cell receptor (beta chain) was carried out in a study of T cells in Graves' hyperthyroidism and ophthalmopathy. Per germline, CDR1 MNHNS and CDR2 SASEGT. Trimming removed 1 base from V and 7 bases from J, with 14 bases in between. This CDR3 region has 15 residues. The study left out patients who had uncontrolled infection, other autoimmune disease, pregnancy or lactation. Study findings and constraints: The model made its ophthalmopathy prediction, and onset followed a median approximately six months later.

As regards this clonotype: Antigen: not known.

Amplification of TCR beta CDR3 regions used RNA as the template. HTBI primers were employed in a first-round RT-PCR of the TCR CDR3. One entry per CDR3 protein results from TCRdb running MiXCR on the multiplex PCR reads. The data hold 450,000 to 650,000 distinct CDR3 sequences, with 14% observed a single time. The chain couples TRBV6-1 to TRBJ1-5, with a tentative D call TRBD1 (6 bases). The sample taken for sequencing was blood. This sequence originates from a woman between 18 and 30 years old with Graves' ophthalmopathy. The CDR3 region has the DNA TGTGCCAGCAGTGAAGTGGACAGCTTTAACCAGCCCCAGCATTTT. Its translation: CASSEVDSFNQPQHF.